This T cell receptor beta chain was observed in a study of T cells after yellow fever vaccination. Overall study findings and caveats: Reappearance after the booster was observed for most primary-vaccination clones (roughly 97% CD4, about 91% CD8).

Per the germline V gene, CDR1 is MDHEN and CDR2 is SYDVKM. V gave up 6 bases and J gave up 7 bases, with 10 bases separating them. The CDR3 runs to 12 residues. TCRdb fed the 5' RACE reads into MiXCR, producing one record per CDR3 protein. Here the sample spans 620,000 or so distinct CDR3 sequences, about 12% being singletons. There are a few counts of this clonotype. Its antigen is unknown. This chain connects TRBV28 to TRBJ1-5; no reliable D call. The sequences come from PBMCs, collected on the day of the yellow fever booster vaccination. This sequence was found in a man younger than 45 who received the YFV17D yellow fever vaccine. The CDR3 loop is CASSSLTQPQHF. CDR3 coding DNA: TGTGCCAGCAGCTCCCTTACCCAGCCCCAGCATTTT.